These 22 T cell receptor beta chains were all obtained from the same sample, sequenced in a study of T cells in Graves' hyperthyroidism and ophthalmopathy. The investigators amplified TCR beta CDR3 regions from RNA transcripts. A set of HTBI primers served as the primers for a first-round RT-PCR of the TCR CDR3. TCRdb re-called the multiplex PCR reads through MiXCR, storing one row per CDR3 protein. The repertoire consists of 750,000 to 900,000 distinct CDR3 sequences, with more than 30% occurring once and the leading ten covering approximately 8.7%. The material sequenced was blood. The receptors derive from a man younger than 35 with Graves' hyperthyroidism.

This clonotype has just a few counts. V is TRBV6-6 and J is TRBJ2-7, with D possibly matching TRBD1 (6 bases). The germline V and J ends were trimmed by 6 bases and 0 bases, with 12 bases remaining between them. The germline V gene has CDR1 MNHNY and CDR2 SVGAGI (reference sequence). The CDR3 has 14 residues. In DNA form, the CDR3 reads TGTGCCAGCAGGACACGGACAGCCTCCTACGAGCAGTACTTC. It yields the protein CASRTRTASYEQYF.

This clonotype occurred a few times. This chain links TRBV6-1 with TRBJ1-1, with D maybe TRBD1 (5 bases). Germline assignment: CDR1 MNHNS and CDR2 SASEGT. The CDR3 spans 13 residues. With 6 bases removed from V and 4 bases from J, the gap between germline ends came to 12 bases. The CDR3: CASRKGLGTEAFF. In nucleotides, the CDR3 is TGTGCCAGCAGGAAGGGGCTGGGCACTGAAGCTTTCTTT.

In its sample, this clonotype was seen a few times. The chain links TRBV7-2 to TRBJ1-3; the D gene is possibly TRBD1 (6 bases). V was pared by 5 bases and J by 2 bases, with 19 bases between. Germline V gene lookup returns CDR1 SGHTA and CDR2 FQGNSA. CDR3 size: 17 residues. The CDR3 coding sequence is TGTGCCAGCAGCCCGACTGGCAGGGGCTTTGCTGGAAACACCATATATTTT. As protein: CASSPTGRGFAGNTIYF. The full variable domain, in which reference TRBV7-2 and TRBJ1-3 provide the parts outside the CDR3, is GAGVSQSPSNKVTEKGKDVELRCDPISGHTALYWYRQSLGQGLEFLIYFQGNSAPDKSGLPSDRFSAERTGGSVSTLTIQRTQQEDSAVYLCASSPTGRGFAGNTIYFGEGSWLTVV.

A remark on this clonotype: A clone one base away is much larger, so this may be a read error. The rearrangement links TRBV29-1 to TRBJ2-7, with D hard to call. Per the germline V gene, CDR1 is SQVTM and CDR2 is ANQGSEA. The CDR3 contains 11 residues. CDR3 protein: CSVQRAREQCF. CDR3 sequence (DNA): TGCAGCGTCCAAAGGGCCCGCGAGCAGTGCTTC.

The chain's CDR3 is CASGLGLYEAFF. CDR3 nucleotides: TGTGCCAGCGGCCTAGGACTGTACGAAGCTTTCTTT. The J gene is TRBJ1-1, the V gene TRBV9; D ambiguous. The CDR3 is made up of 12 amino acids. The V end lost 7 bases, the J end lost 8 bases, and 15 bases lay between the germline ends. Germline CDR1 and CDR2: SGDLS and YYNGEE.

Comment on this clonotype: Given a much more abundant clone one base away, this may be a read error. The V call is TRBV19, the J call TRBJ1-2; D unresolved. This CDR3 has 10 amino acids. CDR1 and CDR2 from the germline V gene are LNHDA and SQIVND (reference sequence). The CDR3 sequence: CSVADGGYTF. The CDR3, as DNA: TGCAGCGTTGCGGACGGCGGCTACACCTTC.

V is TRBV10-2 and J is TRBJ1-4; D is undetermined. This CDR3 is built from 13 residues. Germline-derived CDR1 and CDR2 are WSHSY and SAAADI. Trimming took off 5 bases at V and 10 bases at J, with 14 bases between the two ends. CDR3 loop: CASSSDAGGKLFF. As DNA, the CDR3 is TGCGCCAGCAGTTCGGACGCCGGAGGAAAACTGTTTTTT.

The V and J genes are TRBV19 and TRBJ2-7; D is undetermined. V dropped 5 bases and J dropped 5 bases, with 10 bases sitting between them. The germline CDR1 and CDR2 sequences are LNHDA and SQIVND (reference sequence). There are 12 residues in the CDR3. The CDR3 DNA reads as TGTGCCAGTAGTCCGGCAGCAAACGAGCAGTACTTC. Its translation is CASSPAANEQYF.

The chain is built from TRBV10-3 and TRBJ1-2; D call uncertain. CDR3 length: 13 residues. Deletions cut 6 bases from V and 2 bases from J, with 10 bases between. The germline V gene encodes CDR1 ENHRY and CDR2 SYGVKD. In DNA form, the CDR3 reads TGTGCCATCAGCTTGGGCGGGAACTATGGCTACACCTTC. This sequence encodes CAISLGGNYGYTF.

The V call is TRBV25-1, the J call TRBJ2-7, with a tentative D call TRBD2 (6 bases). Germline loops: CDR1 MGHDK, CDR2 SYGVNS. V was clipped by 6 bases and J by 7 bases, with 28 bases between them. The CDR3 is 17 amino acids. The CDR3 region is CASSLATAGPRGREQYF. The DNA for the CDR3 is TGTGCCAGCAGCTTAGCAACGGCGGGGCCCCGTGGGAGGGAGCAGTACTTC.

This clonotype was recorded only once. A much larger clone differs by one base, so this may be a read error. The chain carries TRBV7-2 and TRBJ2-7, with a possible D match to TRBD1 (5 bases). The CDR3 extends over 15 amino acids. The V gene's germline CDR1 is SGHTA and CDR2 FQGNSA. The CDR3 loop reads CASSPRQTGAYEQCF. The CDR3 DNA is TGTGCCAGCAGCCCCCGACAGACTGGGGCCTACGAGCAGTGCTTC.

This clonotype was found many times. CDR3 protein: CASRSLGTRSNQPQHF. In DNA, the CDR3 is TGTGCCAGCAGATCCTTAGGGACACGTAGCAATCAGCCCCAGCATTTT. The gene calls are TRBV7-8 and TRBJ1-5; a possible D gene is TRBD1 (6 bases). This CDR3 is built from 16 residues. The ends were cut back, 6 bases at V and 0 bases at J, with 15 bases in the middle. CDR1 SGHVS and CDR2 FQNEAQ come from the germline V gene. Full variable domain (rest looked up from reference TRBV7-8 and TRBJ1-5): GAGVSQSPRYKVAKRGQDVALRCDPISGHVSLFWYQQALGQGPEFLTYFQNEAQLDKSGLPSDRFFAERPEGSVSTLKIQRTQQEDSAVYLCASRSLGTRSNQPQHFGDGTRLSIL.

This clonotype was seen repeatedly, ten times or more. The V and J genes are TRBV19 and TRBJ1-2; D is possibly TRBD1 (6 bases). CDR3 length: 11 residues. The germline CDR1 and CDR2 sequences are LNHDA and SQIVND (reference sequence). V lost 10 bases to trimming and J lost 4 bases, with 10 bases between them. The CDR3 here is CATGAAYGYTF. For the CDR3, the DNA is TGTGCCACGGGGGCAGCCTATGGCTACACCTTC.

Of note for this clonotype: The DNA is omitted, as the CDR3 cannot be located on it reliably, and the CDR3 follows TCRdb's listing. The rearrangement uses TRBV9 and TRBJ2-6. CDR1 is SGDLS and CDR2 is YYNGEE in the germline V gene. With termini counted, the CDR3 has 14 amino acids. CDR3 in amino acids: CASSVGSGANVPTF.

The chain carries TRBV2 and TRBJ2-2; a weak D match, TRBD1 (5 bases). This CDR3 is built from 15 residues. V lost 6 bases and J lost 1, with 12 bases in between. From germline, CDR1 is SNHLY and CDR2 FYNNEI. The CDR3 protein is CASRTLTGNTGELFF. CDR3 nucleotide sequence: TGTGCCAGCAGGACACTTACAGGGAACACCGGGGAGCTGTTTTTT. The full variable domain, in which reference TRBV2 and TRBJ2-2 provide the parts outside the CDR3, is EPEVTQTPSHQVTQMGQEVILRCVPISNHLYFYWYRQILGQKVEFLVSFYNNEISEKSEIFDDQFSVERPDGSNFTLKIRSTKLEDSAMYFCASRTLTGNTGELFFGEGSRLTVL.

In its sample, this clonotype was seen many times. The rearrangement links TRBV2 to TRBJ1-2; D unclear. The CDR3 loop spans 12 amino acids. The germline CDR1 and CDR2 sequences are SNHLY and FYNNEI. V was shortened by 7 bases and J by 4 bases, with 10 bases between the two germline ends. The CDR3 reads CASNPRTYGYTF. For the CDR3, the DNA is TGTGCCAGCAACCCCCGGACCTATGGCTACACCTTC.

This chain links TRBV20-1 with TRBJ2-7; 13 positions match TRBD2. The CDR3 runs 14 residues. Per the germline V gene, CDR1 is DFQATT and CDR2 is SNEGSKA (reference sequence). V lost 6 bases, J lost 3 bases, and 5 bases stayed unmatched. The CDR3 protein is CSAITSGRVYEQYF. The CDR3 DNA is TGCAGTGCAATTACTAGCGGGAGGGTCTACGAGCAGTACTTC.

The rearrangement uses TRBV19 and TRBJ1-1, with D possibly matching TRBD1 (6 bases). Germline-derived CDR1 and CDR2 are LNHDA and SQIVND (reference sequence). Trimming left V 0 bases short and J 4 bases short, with 12 bases between. The CDR3 contains 15 residues. CDR3 in amino acids: CASSIEGGLGTEAFF. The DNA of the CDR3 is TGTGCCAGTAGTATAGAAGGGGGGCTTGGCACTGAAGCTTTCTTT.

The chain joins TRBV29-1 to TRBJ1-1; no reliable D call. CDR3 length: 11 amino acids. V lost 7 bases to trimming and J lost 4 bases, with 10 bases between them. Germline values: CDR1 SQVTM, CDR2 ANQGSEA. CDR3 region: CSGGQSTEAFF. The CDR3 nucleotides read TGCAGCGGCGGGCAGAGCACTGAAGCTTTCTTT.

In its sample, this clonotype was seen a few times. The V gene is TRBV4-1, the J gene TRBJ2-6, with TRBD1 as a possible D gene (6 bases). The V and J ends lost 1 base and 0 bases respectively, with 13 bases between them. The CDR3 runs to 18 residues. CDR1 is MGHRA, CDR2 YSYEKL, per germline. CDR3: CASSQGPGASSGANVLTF. CDR3 coding DNA: TGCGCCAGCAGCCAAGGGCCAGGGGCAAGCTCTGGGGCCAACGTCCTGACTTTC.

The V call is TRBV29-1, the J call TRBJ2-2; D possibly uses TRBD1 or TRBD2 (5 bases each). Germline V gene lookup returns CDR1 SQVTM and CDR2 ANQGSEA. The V end was cut by 4 bases, the J end by 7 bases, with 13 bases between. The CDR3 loop spans 13 amino acids. CDR3 bases: TGCAGCGTTGCTCCGGGGCCCTACGGGGAGCTGTTTTTT. Its translation is CSVAPGPYGELFF.

This clonotype was detected ten times or more. V and J are TRBV29-1 and TRBJ2-7, with TRBD1 identical over 7 bases. J was trimmed by 3 bases and V by 4 bases; bases with no gene match: 3. Germline-derived CDR1 and CDR2 are SQVTM and ANQGSEA. The CDR3 covers 12 residues. In DNA, the CDR3 is TGCAGCGTTGTTAACAGGGGCTACGAGCAGTACTTC. Its protein product is CSVVNRGYEQYF.